The 22 T cell receptor beta chains reported below all come from one sample, sequenced in a study of T cell responses to AZD1222 COVID-19 vaccine. The repertoire was sequenced with immunoSEQ multiplex PCR; TCRdb's copy has only in-frame clones and lacks some. The sample has some 150,000 clones; over 70% are singletons. The sample here was peripheral blood, taken 28 days after the second AZD1222 dose. These TCRs come from an adult who received the AZD1222 COVID-19 vaccine.

The CDR3 reads CASSYSRGQTQETQYF. CDR3 DNA: TGTGCCAGCAGTTACTCACGGGGACAGACCCAAGAGACCCAGTACTTC. The rearrangement uses TRBV6-2 or TRBV6-3 and TRBJ2-5, with 7 bases aligning to TRBD1. Looked up from germline, CDR1 is MNHEY and CDR2 is SVGEGT. This CDR3 spans 16 amino acids. V gave up 0 bases and J gave up 1 base; unmatched junction bases: 5.

This chain links TRBV19 with TRBJ1-3, with a possible D match to TRBD1 (6 bases). The CDR3 has 14 amino acids. Trimming removed 8 bases at V and 4 bases at J, with 15 bases between. Germline V gives CDR1 LNHDA, CDR2 SQIVND (reference sequence). Written as DNA, the CDR3 is TGTGCCAGTTCAAACAGGGCGGAAGGAAACACCATATATTTT. Its protein product is CASSNRAEGNTIYF.

The V gene is TRBV12-3 or TRBV12-4, the J gene TRBJ1-5; D uncertain. V was cut by 3 bases and J by 7 bases, with 7 bases left in between. This CDR3 has 12 amino acids. The CDR3 spells CASSFSSQPQHF. The CDR3 coding sequence is TGTGCCAGCAGTTTTTCTTCCCAGCCCCAGCATTTT.

The V call is TRBV12-5, the J call TRBJ2-1, with no clear D. The germline V and J ends were trimmed by 0 bases and 9 bases, with 12 bases remaining between them. The CDR3 contains 14 residues. Germline CDR1 and CDR2: LGHNT and FRNRAP. CDR3 nucleotide sequence: TGTGCTAGTGGTTTGGTCCGGCGTTGGGGTGAGCAGTTCTTC. Translating it yields CASGLVRRWGEQFF. Looking up the rest from reference TRBV12-5 and TRBJ2-1 gives the full variable domain: DARVTQTPRHKVTEMGQEVTMRCQPILGHNTVFWYRQTMMQGLELLAYFRNRAPLDDSGMPKDRFSAEMPDATLATLKIQPSEPRDSAVYFCASGLVRRWGEQFFGPGTRLTVL.

The V gene is TRBV7-3, the J gene TRBJ2-3, with TRBD1 matching 12 bases. Germline trimming cut 5 bases from V and 3 bases from J; bases unmatched to any gene: 3. CDR1 SGHTA and CDR2 FQGTGA come from the germline V gene. The CDR3 consists of 15 residues. In DNA form, the CDR3 reads TGTGCCAGCAGCGGGACAGGGGGCAGGACAGATACGCAGTATTTT. As protein: CASSGTGGRTDTQYF.

V is TRBV7-8 and J is TRBJ2-7; D could derive from TRBD1 or TRBD2 (5 bases each). CDR1 is SGHVS, CDR2 FQNEAQ, per germline. CDR3 length equals 14 residues. The V and J ends lost 1 base and 4 bases respectively, with 11 bases between them. This chain's CDR3 is CASSLGGTSYEQYF. The CDR3 DNA follows: TGTGCCAGCAGCTTAGGGGGGACCAGTTACGAGCAGTACTTC.

V usage is TRBV3-1 (or the pseudogene TRBV3-2) and J usage is TRBJ1-5; no reliable D call. The germline V and J ends were trimmed by 0 bases and 11 bases, with 11 bases remaining between them. The CDR3 sequence is 13 residues long. Per germline, CDR1 LGHDT and CDR2 YNNKEL (reference sequence). The CDR3 nucleotides are TGTGCCAGCAGCCAAGATTTGGCCGGGGCCCAGCATTTT. It translates to CASSQDLAGAQHF.

This clone was counted a single time. The gene calls are TRBV4-2 and TRBJ1-2, with D uncertain. Germline V CDR1 and CDR2: LGHNA, YNFKEQ. Trimming took off 5 bases at V and 3 bases at J, with 13 bases between the two ends. The CDR3 consists of 14 residues. CDR3 coding DNA: TGTGCCAGCAGCTCCCCCGGGCCTTACTATGGCTACACCTTC. It yields the protein CASSSPGPYYGYTF.

This chain joins TRBV5-1 and TRBJ2-1; 10 bases line up with TRBD2. Germline V lookup: CDR1 SGHRS, CDR2 YFSETQ. Trimming at V came to 4 bases and at J to 8 bases, leaving 6 bases not matched to a gene. This CDR3 region has 14 residues. CDR3 in DNA: TGCGCCAGCAGCCCTGGGACTAGCGTGCATGAGCAGTTCTTC. Protein: CASSPGTSVHEQFF.

The chain carries TRBV6-1 and TRBJ1-4; 7 bases fit TRBD1. The trim removed 1 base at V and 7 bases at J, leaving 3 bases unmatched. Per the germline V gene, CDR1 is MNHNS and CDR2 is SASEGT. CDR3 length: 14 residues. The CDR3 is CASSEGTGSEKLFF. In nucleotides, the CDR3 is TGTGCCAGCAGTGAAGGGACAGGAAGTGAAAAACTGTTTTTT.

The genes are TRBV24-1 and TRBJ2-1; D unresolved. Trimming removed 2 bases from V and 6 bases from J, with 4 bases in between. The CDR3 consists of 12 residues. From germline, CDR1 is KGHDR and CDR2 SFDVKD. This CDR3 is CATSDWSNEQFF. The DNA of the CDR3 is TGTGCCACCAGTGATTGGAGCAATGAGCAGTTCTTC.

The rearrangement uses TRBV5-6 and TRBJ2-3, with D possibly matching TRBD1 (6 bases). Germline V gene lookup returns CDR1 SGHDT and CDR2 YYEEEE. This CDR3 contains 15 residues. V was trimmed by 3 bases and J by 3 bases, leaving 14 bases between them. CDR3 sequence: CASSSRGRGTDTQYF. For the CDR3, the DNA is TGTGCCAGCAGCTCGAGGGGCAGGGGTACAGATACGCAGTATTTT.

The rearrangement links TRBV15 to TRBJ2-7; TRBD1 might be the D (5 bases). The V end lost 0 bases, the J end lost 5 bases, and 11 bases lay between the germline ends. The length of the CDR3 is 14 residues. Germline V lookup: CDR1 LNHNV, CDR2 YYDKDF (reference sequence). The CDR3 DNA follows: TGTGCCACCAGCAGAGATGCACAGGCCCACGAGCAGTACTTC. It specifies CATSRDAQAHEQYF.

The V gene is TRBV2, the J gene TRBJ2-7; D uncertain. Germline values: CDR1 SNHLY, CDR2 FYNNEI. Trimming took off 6 bases at V and 2 bases at J, with 5 bases between the two ends. This CDR3 contains 11 residues. Here the CDR3 reads CASSPAYEQYF. CDR3 sequence (DNA): TGTGCCAGCAGCCCAGCCTACGAGCAGTACTTC.

The chain recombines TRBV11-3 with TRBJ2-3, with D possibly being TRBD1 or TRBD2 (5 bases each). Germline V gene sequence: CDR1 SGHNT, CDR2 YENEEA. Trimming took 2 bases from V and 2 from J, leaving 14 bases between them. The CDR3 has 16 amino acids. This CDR3 is CASSLCCRDHTDTQYF. In nucleotides, the CDR3 is TGTGCCAGCAGCTTATGCTGCAGGGACCACACAGATACGCAGTATTTT.

The J gene is TRBJ2-7, the V gene TRBV7-2; D unresolved. This CDR3 spans 13 amino acids. V lost 8 bases, J lost 2 bases, and 13 bases lay in between. Germline CDR1 is SGHTA and CDR2 is FQGNSA. This CDR3 is CASSDFLPYEQYF. The CDR3 DNA sequence: TGTGCCAGCTCCGACTTCCTCCCCTACGAGCAGTACTTC.

This chain connects TRBV6-4 to TRBJ1-1; 9 nucleotides align to TRBD1. The J segment lost 5 bases and the V segment lost 6 bases, leaving 13 bases of the junction unmatched. Germline assignment: CDR1 MRHNA and CDR2 SNTAGT. The CDR3 is made up of 16 amino acids. The chain's CDR3 is CASRKTGQGECTEAFF. The CDR3 DNA sequence: TGTGCCAGCAGGAAAACGGGACAGGGAGAGTGTACTGAAGCTTTCTTT.

The DNA for the CDR3 is TGTGCCAGCAGCATAGTCGGACAGGGGAACACTGAAGCTTTCTTT. It specifies CASSIVGQGNTEAFF. The chain carries TRBV5-6 and TRBJ1-1; 8 bases are shared with TRBD1. The CDR3 consists of 15 residues. The trim removed 4 bases at V and 1 base at J, leaving 6 bases unmatched. CDR1 is SGHDT and CDR2 is YYEEEE in the germline V gene.

The chain uses TRBV5-1 and TRBJ2-1; 13 nucleotides line up with TRBD2. The CDR3 spans 15 residues. Germline CDR1 and CDR2: SGHRS and YFSETQ. V lost 4 bases, J lost 10 bases, and 8 bases stayed unmatched. This CDR3 reads CASSDGLAGVREQFF. DNA for the CDR3: TGCGCCAGCAGCGACGGACTAGCGGGAGTTAGGGAGCAGTTCTTC.

This chain joins TRBV10-3 and TRBJ1-4; D gene ambiguous. Trimming removed 4 bases from V and 10 bases from J, with 19 bases in between. Germline V lookup: CDR1 ENHRY, CDR2 SYGVKD. The CDR3 is 15 amino acids. The CDR3 is CAISALQPEGGKLFF. Here the CDR3 DNA reads TGTGCCATCAGTGCCCTTCAGCCGGAGGGTGGAAAACTGTTTTTT.

The chain recombines TRBV4-1 with TRBJ1-1, with D uncertain. The CDR3 runs to 14 residues. Looked up from germline, CDR1 is MGHRA and CDR2 is YSYEKL. The V and J ends lost 1 base and 0 bases respectively, with 6 bases between them. The CDR3 nucleotides are TGCGCCAGCAGCCAAGGTCGGCTGAACACTGAAGCTTTCTTT. As protein: CASSQGRLNTEAFF.

The table lists this clone with a count of one. The genes are TRBV3-1 (or the pseudogene TRBV3-2) and TRBJ1-2, with D maybe TRBD1 (6 bases). This CDR3 spans 19 amino acids. CDR1 is LGHDT and CDR2 is YNNKEL in the germline V gene (reference sequence). V lost 3 bases and J lost 1, with 24 bases in between. In DNA, the CDR3 is TGTGCCAGCAGCCACCCGGGACATTCGGCCCCGATAGGTAACTATGGCTACACCTTC. Residues: CASSHPGHSAPIGNYGYTF.